This T cell receptor (beta chain) was sequenced during a study of blood T cell repertoires in COVID-19. Germline V gene lookup returns CDR1 LGHDT and CDR2 YNNKEL (reference sequence). CDR3 length: 14 amino acids. The V gene lost 6 bases and the J gene lost 10 bases, with 16 bases spanning the gap. As originally analysed: Amplification of reference gene primers was used by the study to estimate nucleated cell counts. Profiled with immunoSEQ multiplex PCR; TCRdb holds only in-frame clones, not every one. D and trimming come from the DNA, and the V and J calls and clone size come from that table. Among 200,000 to 250,000 clones listed, approximately 78% were seen once.

The clonotype was recovered from a woman older than 75 with COVID-19, enrolled during active disease. Sequencing was done on a sample of peripheral blood. The V gene is TRBV3-1 (or the pseudogene TRBV3-2), the J gene TRBJ1-6, with D maybe TRBD1 (6 bases). The CDR3 sequence: CASRVRGEGSPLHF. CDR3 DNA sequence: TGTGCCAGCAGGGTCAGGGGAGAAGGGTCACCCCTCCACTTT.